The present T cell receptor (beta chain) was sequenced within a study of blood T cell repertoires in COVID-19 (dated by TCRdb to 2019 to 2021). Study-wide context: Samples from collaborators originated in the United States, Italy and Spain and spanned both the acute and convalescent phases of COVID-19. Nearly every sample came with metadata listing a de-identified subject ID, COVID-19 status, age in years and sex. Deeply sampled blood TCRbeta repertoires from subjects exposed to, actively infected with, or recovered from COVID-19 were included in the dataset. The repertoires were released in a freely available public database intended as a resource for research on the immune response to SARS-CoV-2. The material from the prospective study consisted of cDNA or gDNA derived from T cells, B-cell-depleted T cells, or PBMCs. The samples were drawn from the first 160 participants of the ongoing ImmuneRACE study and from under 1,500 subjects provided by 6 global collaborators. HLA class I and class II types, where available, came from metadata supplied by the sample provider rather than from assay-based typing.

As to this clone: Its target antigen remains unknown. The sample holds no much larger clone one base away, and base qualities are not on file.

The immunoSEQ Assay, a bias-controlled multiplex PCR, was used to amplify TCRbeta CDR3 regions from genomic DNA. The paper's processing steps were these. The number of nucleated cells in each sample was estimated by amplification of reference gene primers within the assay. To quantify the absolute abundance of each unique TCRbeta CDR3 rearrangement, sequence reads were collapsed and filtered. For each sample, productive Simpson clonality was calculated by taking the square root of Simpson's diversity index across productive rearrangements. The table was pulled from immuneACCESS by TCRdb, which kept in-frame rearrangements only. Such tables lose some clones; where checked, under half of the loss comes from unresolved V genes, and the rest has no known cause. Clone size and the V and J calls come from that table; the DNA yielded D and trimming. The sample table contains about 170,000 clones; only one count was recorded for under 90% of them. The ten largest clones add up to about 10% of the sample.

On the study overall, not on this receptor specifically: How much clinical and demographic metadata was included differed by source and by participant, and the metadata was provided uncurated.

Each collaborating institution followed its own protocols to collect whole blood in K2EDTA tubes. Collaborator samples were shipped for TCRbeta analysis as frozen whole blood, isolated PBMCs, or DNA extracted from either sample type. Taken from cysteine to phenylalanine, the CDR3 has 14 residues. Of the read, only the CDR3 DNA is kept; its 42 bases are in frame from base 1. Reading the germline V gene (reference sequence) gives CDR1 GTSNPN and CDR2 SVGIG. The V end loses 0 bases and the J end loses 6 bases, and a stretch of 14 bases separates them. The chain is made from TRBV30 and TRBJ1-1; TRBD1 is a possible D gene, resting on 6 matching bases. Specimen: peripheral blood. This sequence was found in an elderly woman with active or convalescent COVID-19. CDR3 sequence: CAWSVRAGDAEAFF. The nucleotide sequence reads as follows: TGTGCCTGGAGTGTAAGGGCAGGGGACGCTGAAGCTTTCTTT.